The 15 T cell receptor beta chains presented below share a single source sample, sequenced in a study of blood T cells in healthy people across ages. It was with a sample-barcoded 5' primer and a J-beta primer mix that a second PCR of about 6 to 11 cycles was run. TCRdb used MiXCR to reprocess the 5' RACE reads, holding one entry per CDR3 protein. The sample carries just under 900,000 distinct CDR3 sequences, more than 25% recorded once. Sequencing used blood. These receptors were collected from an elderly woman in good health.

This clonotype was seen more than once but under ten times. Its ends do not fully match the called genes, so a read error is possible. The rearrangement uses TRBV18 and TRBJ2-7; 10 bases align to TRBD1. Germline V gene sequence: CDR1 KGHSH, CDR2 LQKENI. The CDR3 totals 15 residues. In DNA, the CDR3 is TGTGCCAGCTCACCAGGGACAGGGGTCTCCTACGGGCAGTACTTC. Its translation: CASSPGTGVSYGQYF.

In its sample, this clonotype was seen many times. The rearrangement joins TRBV10-1 to TRBJ2-1; D remains unclear. Trimming took 3 bases from V and 9 from J, leaving 6 bases between them. CDR3 length: 11 residues. Germline assignment: CDR1 WNHNN and CDR2 SYGVQD (reference sequence). The CDR3 DNA reads TGCGCCAGCAGTGAAGGTGGTGAGCAGTTCTTC. Amino acids: CASSEGGEQFF.

This clonotype was recorded many times. This sequence joins TRBV20-1 and TRBJ2-7, with 7 nucleotides matching TRBD1. This CDR3 comprises 16 residues. V was pared by 3 bases and J by 2 bases, with 13 bases of the junction left unmatched. Germline V CDR1 and CDR2: DFQATT, SNEGSKA (reference sequence). CDR3 coding DNA: TGCAGTGCTAGTGGCGTCTCGGGACAGCCGGCCTACGAGCAGTACTTC. Protein sequence: CSASGVSGQPAYEQYF.

This clonotype was found many times. The chain carries TRBV24-1 and TRBJ2-1, with a weak D call TRBD1 (6 bases). The CDR3 covers 16 residues. V lost 5 bases to trimming and J lost 2 bases, with 15 bases between them. Germline V gene data show CDR1 as KGHDR and CDR2 as SFDVKD. As DNA, the CDR3 is TGTGCCACCAGTGGGGCTGGGGGCGGTACCTACAATGAGCAGTTCTTC. Amino acids: CATSGAGGGTYNEQFF.

The sample holds a few counts of this clonotype. The chain employs TRBV25-1 and TRBJ2-3; tentative D call: TRBD1 (6 bases). The CDR3 spans 16 residues. Trimming took off 5 bases at V and 5 bases at J, with 20 bases between the two ends. CDR1 and CDR2 from the germline V gene are MGHDK and SYGVNS. In nucleotides, the CDR3 is TGTGCCAGCAGTCTTACTCGAATGGGGGCCGGAGATACGCAGTATTTT. This translates into CASSLTRMGAGDTQYF.

The chain links TRBV21-1 to TRBJ2-3; the table gives TRBD1 as D, unverified against the DNA. TRBV21-1 is a listed pseudogene. This CDR3 is built from 18 residues. The CDR3: CASSKGRWTGTSTDTQYF. The CDR3 nucleotides read TGTGCCAGCAGCAAAGGGAGATGGACAGGGACTAGTACAGATACGCAGTATTTT.

This clonotype was counted between two and nine times. One base away lies a much larger clone, so this may be a sequencing read error. The rearrangement joins TRBV6-5 to TRBJ2-1; 10 positions agree with TRBD2. Judging by the DNA end, TRBJ2-7 fits better; the J call may be wrong. Per the germline V gene, CDR1 is MNHEY and CDR2 is SVGAGI. The CDR3 loop spans 16 amino acids. The CDR3 DNA reads TGTGCCAGCAGTAAGGTAGCGGGGGGACCTTACAATGAGCAGTACTTC. Translation: CASSKVAGGPYNEQYF.

This clonotype was observed at least ten times. This chain joins TRBV5-1 and TRBJ2-7; 9 bases match TRBD1. The V segment lost 4 bases and the J segment 2 bases; nucleotides outside the gene matches: 7. The CDR3 consists of 15 residues. Germline values: CDR1 SGHRS, CDR2 YFSETQ. CDR3 bases: TGCGCCAGCAGCACCGGACAGGGGCTTCCCTACGAGCAGTACTTC. Translation: CASSTGQGLPYEQYF.

This clonotype turned up a few times. The junction and the germline gene differ at one end; a read error may be behind it. The chain employs TRBV27 and TRBJ2-2; either TRBD1 or TRBD2 may supply D (5 bases each). Germline V gene data show CDR1 as MNHEY and CDR2 as SMNVEV (reference sequence). The CDR3 covers 15 residues. The CDR3 here is CASSLRGVNTGERFF. The CDR3 DNA reads as TGTGCCAGCAGTTTAAGGGGCGTAAACACCGGGGAGCGGTTTTTT.

This sequence joins TRBV30 and TRBJ1-2; no clear D. Germline V gene lookup returns CDR1 GTSNPN and CDR2 SVGIG (reference sequence). The V end was cut by 1 base, the J end by 8 bases, with 11 bases between. The CDR3 has 12 residues. The CDR3 loop reads CAWSAYPGGYTF. The CDR3 DNA is TGTGCCTGGAGTGCATATCCGGGCGGCTACACCTTC.

Many counts were recorded for this clonotype. The DNA for the CDR3 is TGTGCCAGCAGTGTAAGAACGCGCGGGTCCAATTCACCCCTCCACTTT. This encodes CASSVRTRGSNSPLHF. V is TRBV2 and J is TRBJ1-6, with D unclear. Trimming took off 4 bases at V and 7 bases at J, with 17 bases between the two ends. There are 16 residues in the CDR3. Germline V gene lookup returns CDR1 SNHLY and CDR2 FYNNEI. The full variable domain, in which reference TRBV2 and TRBJ1-6 provide the parts outside the CDR3, is EPEVTQTPSHQVTQMGQEVILRCVPISNHLYFYWYRQILGQKVEFLVSFYNNEISEKSEIFDDQFSVERPDGSNFTLKIRSTKLEDSAMYFCASSVRTRGSNSPLHFGNGTRLTVT.

This clonotype was seen many times. The chain carries TRBV20-1 and TRBJ2-1, with 9 bases fitting TRBD2. J was trimmed by 3 bases and V by 1 base; bases with no gene match: 13. Germline V CDR1 and CDR2: DFQATT, SNEGSKA (reference sequence). The CDR3 has 18 residues. The CDR3 nucleotides read TGCAGTGCTAGAGCGCCGGAGCGGGGGGCGCCCTACTACAATGAGCAGTTCTTC. Translating it yields CSARAPERGAPYYNEQFF.

As concerns this clonotype: It may be a read error: a sequence one base away is much more abundant. The chain carries TRBV7-6 and TRBJ2-7; D uncertain. The CDR3 sequence is 13 residues long. Germline CDR1 is SGHVS and CDR2 is FNYEAQ. The V gene lost 4 bases and the J gene lost 7 bases, with 14 bases spanning the gap. The CDR3 coding sequence is TGTGCCAGCAGCTCCGGGCGAGACAATGAGCAGTACTTC. Translated: CASSSGRDNEQYF.

This clonotype was observed a few times. The chain is built from TRBV6-5 and TRBJ2-1, with D possibly matching TRBD2 (6 bases). V shed 5 bases and J shed 8 bases, with 19 bases lying between them. The germline V gene has CDR1 MNHEY and CDR2 SVGAGI. The CDR3 length is 15 residues. The DNA of the CDR3 is TGTGCCAGCAGTGGGAGCGGGCCACCGAACGATGAGCAGTTCTTC. Translation: CASSGSGPPNDEQFF.

Many counts were recorded for this clonotype. The gene calls are TRBV4-2 and TRBJ1-5; D is perhaps TRBD1 (5 bases). Per the germline V gene, CDR1 is LGHNA and CDR2 is YNFKEQ. V lost 4 bases and J lost 1, with 11 bases in between. The CDR3 loop spans 15 amino acids. The DNA of the CDR3 is TGTGCCAGCAGCCCTCATAGACAGAGCAATCAGCCCCAGCATTTT. Residues: CASSPHRQSNQPQHF.